The text below deals with one TCR beta chain. This sample is part of a study of beta chain features in type 1 diabetes. All of the isolated RNA was reverse transcribed, so expressed TCRB transcripts were sequenced. Produced via immunoSEQ multiplex PCR; TCRdb's table is partial and in-frame only. The profile shows 350,000 to 450,000 clones, roughly 16% of them singletons. The germline gives CDR1 SGDLS, CDR2 YYNGEE. V lost 4 bases, J lost 1 base, and 6 bases lay in between. The CDR3 loop spans 12 amino acids. The sample consisted of naive CD4+ T cells from blood. The rearrangement uses TRBV9 and TRBJ2-7; no clear D gene. This clonotype was obtained from a woman aged 18-29 years in good health. CDR3 amino acids: CASSPTSYEQYF. CDR3 DNA: TGTGCCAGCAGCCCAACTTCCTACGAGCAGTACTTC.